This T cell receptor (beta chain) was identified during a study of CD8 T cells in Susac syndrome (dated by TCRdb to the late 2010s). With regard to the full study: Whether CD8+ T cell activation and differentiation in Susac syndrome was antigen driven was tested using repertoire sequencing.

Worth noting for this clonotype: Its antigen is still unknown. No quality values exist for individual bases; no much larger clone is one base distant.

Between the V and J ends, shortened by 1 base and 5 bases respectively, the junction contains 29 bases. Including the terminal cysteine and phenylalanine, the CDR3 comprises 20 residues. The entry retains the CDR3 DNA only, 60 bases that are in frame from base 1. Taken from the germline V gene, the CDR1 and CDR2 loops are SGHAT and FQNNGV. Overall results and qualifications from the work: The number of individuals in the TCR sequencing and HLA analysis was acknowledged as relatively small.

High-throughput TCR beta sequencing profiled peripheral blood CD8+ and CD4+ T cells from healthy donors, Susac syndrome patients and multiple sclerosis patients. The multiple sclerosis controls were treatment-naive patients whose relapsing-remitting disease, either stable or active, fulfilled the revised McDonald criteria. Bulk CD8+ and CD4+ T cells were purified magnetically by negative isolation, whereas CD8+ TEMRA cells were enriched by FACS. Blood was collected in EDTA tubes and processed within 24 hours, with PBMCs isolated through density gradient centrifugation. PBMCs intended for TCR sequencing were cryopreserved in liquid nitrogen and thawed later in a water bath at 37 degrees C. The sorted or isolated CD4+, CD8+ and CD8+ TEMRA cells had a purity of 90% or higher. RNA was extracted with the RNeasy kit and roughly 0.45 to 1 ug was reverse transcribed using random hexamers. TCR beta CDR3 regions were amplified with the immunoSEQ multiplex PCR assay covering 54 Vbeta and 13 Jbeta segments. To correct PCR amplification bias, a synthetic template baseline was used for both primer optimization and computational correction. As for how the authors treated the data: Only productive sequences were kept, with reads annotated to V, D and J genes according to IMGT and analyzed in immunoSEQ Analyzer. To calculate clonality, Shannon entropy was normalized by log2 of the number of productive unique sequences and then subtracted from one. For each patient and control, public and private clones were evaluated among the 100 most prevalent clones. Clones were defined as Susac-specific if absent from the healthy and MS cohorts, from approximately 1,100 published viral clones and from other ImmuneACCESS disease sequences. The raw public data were reprocessed by TCRdb itself: fastp quality trimming at Q25, MiXCR clonotype calling, in-frame beta chains only. Each CDR3 protein appears once, grouped with its most common genes and DNA. The V and J calls shown here were made by TCRdb, not taken from the authors' results. This sample gives more than 90,000 distinct CDR3 sequences in total; more than 85% of them show up just once. The top ten clones comprise 0.093% of the sample.

Sequenced input: CD4+ T cells from PBMCs. The receptor's source is a human donor with multiple sclerosis. This receptor chain uses TRBV11-2 and TRBJ1-1; the D gene remains uncertain. The bases are TGTGCCAGCAGCTTAGGGGAACTTGCTAACCTACATGGACCGGGAACTGAAGCTTTCTTT. Translated, it gives CASSLGELANLHGPGTEAFF.